The present T cell receptor beta chain was sequenced within a study of blood T cell repertoires in COVID-19. With 5 bases removed from V and 1 base from J, the gap between germline ends came to 18 bases. This CDR3 comprises 16 residues. In germline, CDR1 is MNHEY, CDR2 SMNVEV (reference sequence). Data came from immunoSEQ multiplex PCR; TCRdb stores just in-frame clones and leaves some out. The sample records hundreds of thousands of clones, approximately 91% being singletons. The rearrangement links TRBV27 to TRBJ2-7; D may be TRBD1 (6 bases). The clonotype comes from a woman between 40 and 55 years old who had recovered from COVID-19. Sequences were obtained from PBMCs or T cells enriched from blood (not recorded which). The CDR3 DNA reads as TGTGCCAGCAGTGACAGCCCACAGGGATCTTCCTACGAGCAGTACTTC. Its protein is CASSDSPQGSSYEQYF.